This T cell receptor (beta chain) is from a study of identical twins. This clonotype has a handful of counts. Its antigen remains unknown. Study observations and caveats: High-abundance cord blood beta clonotypes had fewer insertions; memory repertoires showed none.

TCRdb re-called the 5' RACE reads with MiXCR, one entry per CDR3 protein. The profile shows approximately 550,000 distinct CDR3 sequences, 20% to 25% of them singletons. The germline V gene encodes CDR1 SGHAT and CDR2 FQNNGV. The CDR3 runs to 15 residues. V lost 3 bases to trimming and J lost 0 bases, with 9 bases between them. In addition, the sample was reused for a study of yellow fever vaccine responses in identical twins.

The sequence derives from a woman under 30 in good health. The source material was CD4+ T cells sorted from blood. This rearrangement joins TRBV11-2 to TRBJ2-1; D unclear. The CDR3 DNA reads TGTGCCAGCAGCTTGACCATCACCTCCTACAATGAGCAGTTCTTC. The encoded protein is CASSLTITSYNEQFF.